This T cell receptor (beta chain) was recovered during a study of T cells in tumors after PD-1 blockade. Generated by immunoSEQ multiplex PCR, the TCRdb table keeps only in-frame clones and is missing some. The sample gives tens of thousands of clones, roughly 73% of which show up once; approximately 26% is in the top ten. This clone was counted only a few times. Per germline, CDR1 SGHNT and CDR2 YYREEE (reference sequence). V lost 1 base to trimming and J lost 4 bases, with 8 bases between them. The CDR3 extends over 13 amino acids. This sequence originates from a human donor with basal cell carcinoma. This chain connects TRBV5-4 to TRBJ1-2, with TRBD1 as a possible D gene (5 bases). The sample was PBMCs, taken before anti-PD-1 treatment. The CDR3 sequence is CASSLTGAYGYTF. The CDR3 region has the DNA TGTGCCAGCAGCTTGACAGGAGCCTATGGCTACACCTTC.